The T cell receptor beta chain under discussion was sequenced for a study of CD8 T cells in Susac syndrome. TCR beta was sequenced from blood CD8+ and CD4+ T cells. A quantity of roughly 0.5 to 1 ug RNA underwent reverse transcription using random hexamers. TCRdb reprocessed the immunoSEQ multiplex PCR reads via MiXCR and lists one record per CDR3 protein. The sample lists under 200,000 distinct CDR3 sequences; around 95% were seen once. Germline V gene sequence: CDR1 MGHRA, CDR2 YSYEKL. CDR3 length equals 14 residues. Trimming took 0 bases from V and 8 from J, leaving 11 bases between them. The V call is TRBV4-1, the J call TRBJ2-1, with D possibly matching TRBD2 (6 bases). The source is a human donor with multiple sclerosis. The sequenced sample consisted of CD8+ T cells from PBMCs. CDR3 DNA sequence: TGCGCCAGCAGCCAAGATCCTAGCGTGGATGAGCAGTTCTTC. As protein: CASSQDPSVDEQFF.